This TCR beta chain was profiled in a study of cytomegalovirus exposure and HLA in healthy donors. The donors were members of the validation cohort, which comprised around 110 subjects and was separate from the first cohort of around 700 subjects. With regard to this clone: Its target is not known.

Sequenced by immunoSEQ multiplex PCR; TCRdb stores in-frame clones only, minus some. The table records roughly 86,000 clones, around 96% of them present only once. General study findings and limits: The CMV antigen specificity of a few CMV-associated chains was confirmed through in vitro analysis. The tendency of first-cohort TCR clusters to co-occur in the 110 or so validation repertoires emerged from a later analysis.

V lost 2 bases to trimming and J lost 3 bases, with 11 bases between them. CDR1 and CDR2 from the germline V gene are MNHEY and SMNVEV (reference sequence). The CDR3 is 14 residues long. The chain couples TRBV27 to TRBJ2-7, with D possibly matching TRBD1 (5 bases). Specimen: PBMCs. This clonotype was obtained from a man between 18 and 35 years old in good health and CMV-seropositive. CDR3 DNA sequence: TGTGCCAGCAGTTTAACCCCCCAGGGCTACGAGCAGTACTTC. This translates into CASSLTPQGYEQYF.